This entry concerns a single T cell receptor (beta chain). Its antigen remains unknown. This sample stems from a study of cytomegalovirus exposure and HLA in healthy donors. Overall study results and limits: Some TCR beta chains (164 of them) were listed as cytomegalovirus-associated.

PCR primers comprised 60 Vbeta and 13 Jbeta primers. Using immunoSEQ multiplex PCR, the repertoire was profiled, and TCRdb retains in-frame clones only, with some absent. The sample includes 150,000 to 200,000 clones, roughly 79% seen only once; the top ten take 6% to 8%. From germline, CDR1 is KGHSH and CDR2 LQKENI. The CDR3 consists of 13 residues. V was clipped by 8 bases and J by 0 bases, with 10 bases between them. This TCR was sampled from a male donor in good health and CMV-seropositive. The chain is built from TRBV18 and TRBJ1-2; no reliable D call. The sequencing sample was made of PBMCs. In DNA, the CDR3 is TGTGCCAGCCGAGATGGTTCTAACTATGGCTACACCTTC. It specifies CASRDGSNYGYTF. Supplemented by reference TRBV18 and TRBJ1-2, the full variable domain reads NAGVMQNPRHLVRRRGQEARLRCSPMKGHSHVYWYRQLPEEGLKFMVYLQKENIIDESGMPKERFSAEFPKEGPSILRIQQVVRGDSAAYFCASRDGSNYGYTFGSGTRLTVV.